This is a list of T cell receptor beta chains from one sample in a study of T cell repertoires in cytomegalovirus infection. TCRdb reanalysed the reads using MiXCR and keeps one entry per CDR3 protein. The table records 700,000 to 950,000 distinct CDR3 sequences, roughly 33% of them present only once. Which antigens these TCRs recognize remains unknown. The sample here was cultured CD8+ T cells from PBMCs, taken from culture after CMV antigen stimulation. The origin of the receptors is a human donor in good health (CMV status not recorded). Some clones in this sample may be carry-over from other donors' samples. Each CDR3 is given with its conserved first and last residue. The D gene is left open where the match is weak. Expanded clones get a size class; other rows say once, few or many, or leave the size out.

j_gene | abundance | d_gene | v_gene | len | CDR3aa | CDR3nt
TRBJ2-1 | many | TRBD2 | TRBV7-9 | 14 | CASSFRGGLNEQFF | TGTGCCAGCAGCTTTCGGGGGGGCCTGAATGAGCAGTTCTTC
TRBJ2-5 | - | TRBD2 | TRBV12-3/TRBV12-4 | 15 | CASNGGGVLQETQYF | TGTGCCAGCAACGGGGGGGGGGTCCTCCAAGAGACCCAGTACTTC
TRBJ2-3 | few | TRBD2 | TRBV19 | 16 | CASSISSGGSTDTQYF | TGTGCCAGTAGTATTTCTAGCGGGGGGAGCACAGATACGCAGTATTTT
TRBJ1-2 | few | TRBD1 | TRBV19 | 14 | CASSMTGANYGYTF | TGTGCCAGTAGCATGACAGGGGCTAACTATGGCTACACCTTC
TRBJ1-4 | many | TRBD1 | TRBV7-2 | 17 | CASSYPGQGATNEKLFF | TGTGCCAGCAGCTACCCGGGACAGGGGGCAACTAATGAAAAACTGTTTTTT
TRBJ2-3 | few | TRBD1 | TRBV5-4 | 14 | CASLDRGLGDTQYF | TGTGCCAGCCTTGACAGGGGGCTCGGGGATACGCAGTATTTT
TRBJ2-2 | many | TRBD2 | TRBV11-3 | 14 | CASSPSGSPGELFF | TGTGCCAGCAGCCCTAGCGGGTCCCCCGGGGAGCTGTTTTTT
TRBJ1-3 | - | - | TRBV29-1 | 11 | CSVDSGNTIYF | TGCAGCGTTGACTCTGGAAACACCATATATTTT
TRBJ2-1 | - | - | TRBV4-2 | 17 | CASSQDPTGSSYNEQFF | TGTGCCAGCAGCCAAGATCCTACAGGGAGCTCCTACAATGAGCAGTTCTTC
TRBJ2-3 | - | - | TRBV19 | 16 | CASSSIGGGLADTQYF | TGTGCCAGTAGTTCCATTGGGGGGGGCCTGGCAGATACGCAGTATTTT
TRBJ2-7 | few | TRBD1 | TRBV7-9 | 16 | CASSPQGARRRYEQYF | TGTGCCAGCAGCCCCCAGGGGGCTCGAAGGCGCTACGAGCAGTACTTC
TRBJ2-1 | few | TRBD2 | TRBV14 | 14 | CASSQSGSGFEQFF | TGTGCCAGCAGCCAATCTGGTAGCGGGTTCGAGCAGTTCTTC
TRBJ1-5 | few | - | TRBV6-2/TRBV6-3 | 13 | CASRPRGGQPQHF | TGTGCCAGCAGACCCCGAGGGGGTCAGCCCCAGCATTTT
TRBJ1-2 | - | - | TRBV13 | 15 | CASSQRGEPNYGYTF | TGTGCCAGCAGCCAAAGGGGAGAGCCTAACTATGGCTACACCTTC
TRBJ1-6 | few | - | TRBV2 | 13 | CASKRQVNSPLHF | TGTGCCAGCAAAAGACAGGTTAATTCACCCCTCCACTTT
TRBJ2-4 | - | TRBD1 | TRBV20-1 | 17 | CSAPTLDRGATKNIQYF | TGCAGTGCCCCTACCTTGGACAGGGGGGCAACCAAAAACATTCAGTACTTC
TRBJ1-1 | many | - | TRBV19 | 13 | CASSKGPNTEAFF | TGTGCCAGTAGTAAAGGTCCGAACACTGAAGCTTTCTTT
TRBJ1-5 | - | - | TRBV2 | 15 | CASSDPARGNQPQHF | TGTGCCAGCAGTGATCCGGCCCGGGGCAATCAGCCCCAGCATTTT
TRBJ1-2 | - | - | TRBV11-2 | 10 | CASSQGPTTF | TGTGCCAGCAGCCAGGGACCGACCACCTTC
TRBJ1-1 | - | TRBD1 | TRBV10-3 | 15 | CAIKGGTAMNTEAFF | TGTGCCATCAAGGGTGGGACAGCTATGAACACTGAAGCTTTCTTT
TRBJ1-1 | few | TRBD1 | TRBV12-3/TRBV12-4 | 15 | CASSWPGTGITEAFF | TGTGCCAGCAGTTGGCCCGGGACAGGGATCACTGAAGCTTTCTTT
TRBJ1-2 | - | - | TRBV4-1 | 16 | CASGQAPDRANYGYTF | TGCGCCAGCGGCCAAGCTCCGGACAGAGCAAACTATGGCTACACCTTC
TRBJ1-1 | many | - | TRBV7-2 | 14 | CASTLGGGRSEAFF | TGTGCCAGCACCTTGGGGGGGGGGCGGTCTGAAGCTTTCTTT
TRBJ2-3 | - | TRBD2 | TRBV7-6 | 20 | CASSPTVSSGGGTGTDTQYF | TGTGCCAGCAGCCCCACGGTGTCTAGCGGGGGGGGGACTGGCACAGATACGCAGTATTTT
TRBJ2-5 | - | TRBD2 | TRBV5-3 | 15 | CISSTSGGAWETQYF | TGTATCAGCAGCACTAGCGGGGGGGCCTGGGAGACCCAGTACTTC
TRBJ1-2 | few | TRBD1 | TRBV19 | 12 | CASKNRGYGYTF | TGTGCCAGTAAGAACAGGGGCTATGGCTACACCTTC
TRBJ1-2 | - | - | TRBV7-4 | 16 | CASSSKFPSALSGYTF | TGTGCCAGCAGCTCAAAATTTCCCAGCGCCTTAAGTGGCTACACCTTC
TRBJ2-2 | few | TRBD2 | TRBV5-4 | 19 | CASSSAPGLALLGAGELFF | TGTGCCAGCAGTTCGGCACCGGGACTAGCGCTGTTAGGAGCCGGGGAGCTGTTTTTT
TRBJ2-2 | - | - | TRBV4-1 | 13 | CASSPGRVGELFF | TGCGCCAGCAGCCCCGGACGGGTCGGGGAGCTGTTTTTT
TRBJ2-2 | - | - | TRBV4-3 | 16 | CASSQDRGGRTGELFF | TGCGCCAGCAGCCAAGATAGAGGGGGTCGCACCGGGGAGCTGTTTTTT
TRBJ1-2 | - | - | TRBV20-1 | 11 | CSAPGSDDYTF | TGCAGTGCCCCGGGATCGGATGACTACACCTTC
TRBJ2-5 | - | - | TRBV28 | 14 | CASNPSGSRETQYF | TGTGCCAGCAACCCTTCAGGGTCGCGGGAGACCCAGTACTTC
TRBJ1-2 | - | - | TRBV6-1 | 14 | CASSIRVPNYGYTF | TGTGCCAGCAGTATAAGGGTGCCTAACTATGGCTACACCTTC
TRBJ2-1 | few | - | TRBV12-3/TRBV12-4 | 16 | CASSSREGGANNEQFF | TGTGCCAGCAGCTCCCGCGAGGGGGGGGCCAACAATGAGCAGTTCTTC
TRBJ2-5 | - | TRBD1 | TRBV5-4 | 14 | CASSLEGAWETQYF | TGTGCCAGCAGCTTGGAGGGGGCGTGGGAGACCCAGTACTTC
TRBJ2-1 | few | - | TRBV4-3 | 15 | CASSQVYSSYNEQFF | TGCGCCAGCAGCCAAGTTTATTCATCCTACAATGAGCAGTTCTTC
TRBJ1-2 | few | - | TRBV27 | 15 | CASSWEAGAGYGYTF | TGTGCCAGCAGTTGGGAGGCAGGGGCTGGCTATGGCTACACCTTC